The entry below describes one T cell receptor (beta chain). Its specificity is not known. The data were taken from a study of persistence of HIV-infected CD4 T cells. The libraries were made with immunoSEQ version 4 in survey mode. The assay was immunoSEQ multiplex PCR, and TCRdb's table has in-frame clones only and misses some. The profile shows around 40,000 clones, about 88% of them singletons. This nonspecific control used anti-CD3/anti-CD28 bead stimulation of CD4+ T cells. Sorting selected CD4+ T cells upregulating both CD40 ligand and CD69. This TCR came from an adult woman with HIV who was CMV-seropositive. This specimen consisted of CD4+ T cells sorted from PBMCs after roughly 18-hour stimulation, obtained from a patient who received antiretroviral therapy.

CDR3 in amino acids: CAWIAGGVADTQYF. The CDR3 bases are TGTGCCTGGATAGCGGGGGGCGTGGCAGATACGCAGTATTTT. This chain uses TRBV30 with TRBJ2-3, with TRBD2 identical over 10 bases. The CDR3 covers 14 residues. Losses at the gene ends were 4 bases for V and 4 bases for J; bases not matched to a gene: 5. CDR1 is GTSNPN and CDR2 is SVGIG in the germline V gene (reference sequence).